This T cell receptor beta chain was captured by sequencing in a study of cytomegalovirus exposure and HLA in healthy donors. Study at large: Among the approximately 400 genotyped donors, 65% to 90% were placed in the Caucasian-associated ancestry cluster.

Regarding the study as a whole: Later analysis revealed greater clonal expansion in HLA-associated TCR beta chains than in equally common others. Later analysis showed TCR association rates varying by HLA locus, highest for DRB1 and lowest for HLA-C. The listing of 150 or so TCR beta chains classed them as cytomegalovirus-associated.

CDR3 length: 15 residues. Trimming at V came to 10 bases and at J to 9 bases, leaving 13 bases not matched to a gene. Germline CDR1 and CDR2: SGHRS and YFSETQ. The sample holds a few counts of this clone. The target antigen is unknown. PCR amplification relied on 60 Vbeta primers (plus 13 Jbeta primers). Libraries were prepared by immunoSEQ multiplex PCR; TCRdb keeps only in-frame clonotypes and omits some of them. This table has some 120,000 clones, about 8.5% appearing once. The sample taken for sequencing was PBMCs. The sequence came from a man aged 40-55 years in good health and CMV-seronegative. V usage is TRBV5-1 and J usage is TRBJ2-1, with 13 bases identical to TRBD2. In nucleotides, the CDR3 is TGCGCCTCCTGGACTAGCGGGGGCCCGGGAGGTGAGCAGTTCTTC. Protein: CASWTSGGPGGEQFF.